This T cell receptor (beta chain) was found in a study of shared clonotypes between healthy human individuals. Across the study: Those who served as donors were a couple of women and a few men between the ages of 18 and 49. General study results and limits: Generation probabilities were higher for clonotypes shared across all four sorted-subset donors than for unshared ones.

The J segment lost 0 bases and the V segment lost 4 bases, leaving 6 bases of the junction unmatched. CDR3 size: 16 residues. Germline assignment: CDR1 MNHNS and CDR2 SASEGT. With respect to this clone: Its antigen is unidentified.

Produced via immunoSEQ multiplex PCR; TCRdb's table is partial and in-frame only. The sample lists about 1 million clones, 60% to 80% occurring once. The chain links TRBV6-1 to TRBJ1-5; 7 bases are a match to TRBD1. The specimen was memory CD4+ T cells sorted from blood. The subset here: CD45RA-negative fraction. The receptor's source is a young man in good health. CDR3 amino acids: CASSGGQQNSNQPQHF. In DNA form, the CDR3 reads TGTGCCAGCAGTGGGGGACAGCAGAATAGCAATCAGCCCCAGCATTTT.